The source of this T cell receptor (beta chain) is a study of early T cells in non-severe SARS-CoV-2 infection. As for the study in general: Chains stayed unpaired after sequencing of bulk RNA from unsorted whole blood.

Germline CDR1 reads SGHRS; CDR2 reads YFSETQ. The CDR3 is 15 amino acids. V was cut by 0 bases and J by 5 bases, with 12 bases left in between. Individually, cDNA molecules had unique molecular identifiers attached to them. TCRdb re-called the 5' RACE reads through MiXCR, storing one row per CDR3 protein. The data show 50,000 to 70,000 distinct CDR3 sequences, 15% seen once. The sample in question was whole blood, obtained at baseline. This receptor was identified in an adult who was a healthcare worker with PCR-confirmed SARS-CoV-2 infection or an uninfected control (not recorded which). The J gene is TRBJ2-1, the V gene TRBV5-1, with D maybe TRBD2 (6 bases). As DNA, the CDR3 is TGCGCCAGCAGCTTGGCCGCGGGACTGAACAATGAGCAGTTCTTC. It specifies CASSLAAGLNNEQFF.